This TCR beta chain originates from a study of regulatory T cells in long-lasting Graves disease. About the study: Persistence in Graves' disease denoted antithyroid drug use beyond 5 years alongside positive TSH receptor antibodies. Study-wide findings and caveats: It was possible that the small sample size reduced accuracy. Persistent disease favored TRBV28, TRBJ1-2 and TRBJ2-5. Patients with persistent disease shared under 3,500 public clonotypes, outpacing the roughly 970 shared by new patients.

Arm-PCR of CDR3 regions and iRepertoire HTBI primers were used to build TCR beta libraries. Each CDR3 protein gets one entry after TCRdb re-called the multiplex PCR reads with MiXCR. The repertoire has about 430,000 distinct CDR3 sequences, 21% of them found once; the top ten carry roughly 13%. Stated time point: persistent/refractory GD, antithyroid drugs over 5 years with positive TRAb. Extracted RNA from PBMCs served as the source of the TCR library. The V end lost 2 bases, the J end lost 3 bases, and 8 bases lay between the germline ends. This CDR3 is 12 amino acids long. CDR1 and CDR2 (germline): DFQATT, SNEGSKA (reference sequence). This clonotype has at least ten counts. The antigen is undetermined.

Sequenced material: peripheral blood mononuclear cells (PBMCs), taken when the disease was refractory, from a patient treated with antithyroid drugs. The receptor comes from a female donor with Graves disease. The J gene is TRBJ2-7, the V gene TRBV20-1, with D unclear. The CDR3 nucleotides read TGCAGTGCTAGAATACTTAGCTACGAGCAGTACTTC. Residues: CSARILSYEQYF.